The next 4 T cell receptor beta chains were all read from a single sample in a study of blood T cell repertoires in COVID-19. This table comes from immunoSEQ multiplex PCR, and its TCRdb copy is limited to in-frame clones, with some not included. This table holds 210,000 or so clones, 70% to 90% found once. The sample was peripheral blood. The receptors derive from a woman younger than 35 who had recovered from COVID-19.

The chain recombines TRBV3-1 (or the pseudogene TRBV3-2) with TRBJ2-3, with D tentatively TRBD2 (6 bases). The CDR3 is made up of 16 amino acids. Trimming cost V 0 bases and J 5 bases, with 15 bases left between them. CDR1 LGHDT and CDR2 YNNKEL come from the germline V gene (reference sequence). CDR3 coding DNA: TGTGCCAGCAGCCAAGATCTGGCGGGATGGGGAGATACGCAGTATTTT. Residues: CASSQDLAGWGDTQYF.

The CDR3 loop is CASRRDQGSVTEAFF. CDR3 bases: TGTGCCAGTCGCAGGGACCAGGGGAGTGTTACTGAAGCTTTCTTT. The chain has TRBV19 and TRBJ1-1; the D gene is possibly TRBD1 (6 bases). With 8 bases removed from V and 5 bases from J, the gap between germline ends came to 21 bases. The CDR3 extends over 15 amino acids. Germline CDR1 reads LNHDA; CDR2 reads SQIVND (reference sequence).

The chain carries TRBV25-1 and TRBJ1-3, with TRBD1 matching over 7 bases. The ends lost 5 bases at V and 3 bases at J; junction bases unmatched: 7. CDR1 and CDR2 from the germline V gene are MGHDK and SYGVNS. This CDR3 region has 15 residues. CDR3 protein: CASSYLGQDGNTIYF. CDR3 in DNA: TGTGCCAGCAGTTACCTTGGACAGGATGGAAACACCATATATTTT.

CDR3 in DNA: TGTGCCAGCAGCTTCGACAGAGCTTCCTACGAGCAGTACTTC. It specifies CASSFDRASYEQYF. The chain employs TRBV7-2 and TRBJ2-7, with D possibly TRBD1 on 5 matching bases. The CDR3 length is 14 residues. Trimming took 3 bases from V and 1 from J, leaving 10 bases between them. CDR1 is SGHTA and CDR2 is FQGNSA in the germline V gene.